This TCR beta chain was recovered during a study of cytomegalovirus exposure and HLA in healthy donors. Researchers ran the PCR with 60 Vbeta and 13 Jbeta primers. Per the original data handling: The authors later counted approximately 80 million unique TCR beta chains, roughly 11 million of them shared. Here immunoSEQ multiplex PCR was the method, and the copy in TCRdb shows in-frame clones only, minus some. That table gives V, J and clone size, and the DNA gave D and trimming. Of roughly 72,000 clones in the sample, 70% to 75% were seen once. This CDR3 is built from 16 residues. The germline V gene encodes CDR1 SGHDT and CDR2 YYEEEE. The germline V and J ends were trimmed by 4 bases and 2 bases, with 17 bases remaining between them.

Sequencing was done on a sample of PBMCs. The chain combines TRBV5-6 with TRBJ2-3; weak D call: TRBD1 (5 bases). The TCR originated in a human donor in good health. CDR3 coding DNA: TGTGCCAGCAGCCCTCCGTTGGACATCTTCACAGATACGCAGTATTTT. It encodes CASSPPLDIFTDTQYF.